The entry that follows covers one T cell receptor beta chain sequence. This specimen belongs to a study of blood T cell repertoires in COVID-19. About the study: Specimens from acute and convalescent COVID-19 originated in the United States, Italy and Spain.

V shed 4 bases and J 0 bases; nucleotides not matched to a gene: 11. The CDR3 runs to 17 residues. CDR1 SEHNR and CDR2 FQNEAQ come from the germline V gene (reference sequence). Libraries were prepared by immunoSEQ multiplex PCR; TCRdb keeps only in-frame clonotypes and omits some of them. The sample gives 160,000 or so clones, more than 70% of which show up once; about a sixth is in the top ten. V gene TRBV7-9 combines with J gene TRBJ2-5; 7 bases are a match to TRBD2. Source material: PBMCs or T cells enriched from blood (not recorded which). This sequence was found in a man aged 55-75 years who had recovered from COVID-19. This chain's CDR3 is CASSSTHLAEYQETQYF. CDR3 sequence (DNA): TGTGCCAGCAGCTCGACCCACCTAGCGGAATACCAAGAGACCCAGTACTTC. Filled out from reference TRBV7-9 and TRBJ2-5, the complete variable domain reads DTGVSQNPRHKITKRGQNVTFRCDPISEHNRLYWYRQTLGQGPEFLTYFQNEAQLEKSRLLSDRFSAERPKGSFSTLEIQRTEQGDSAMYLCASSSTHLAEYQETQYFGPGTRLLVL.